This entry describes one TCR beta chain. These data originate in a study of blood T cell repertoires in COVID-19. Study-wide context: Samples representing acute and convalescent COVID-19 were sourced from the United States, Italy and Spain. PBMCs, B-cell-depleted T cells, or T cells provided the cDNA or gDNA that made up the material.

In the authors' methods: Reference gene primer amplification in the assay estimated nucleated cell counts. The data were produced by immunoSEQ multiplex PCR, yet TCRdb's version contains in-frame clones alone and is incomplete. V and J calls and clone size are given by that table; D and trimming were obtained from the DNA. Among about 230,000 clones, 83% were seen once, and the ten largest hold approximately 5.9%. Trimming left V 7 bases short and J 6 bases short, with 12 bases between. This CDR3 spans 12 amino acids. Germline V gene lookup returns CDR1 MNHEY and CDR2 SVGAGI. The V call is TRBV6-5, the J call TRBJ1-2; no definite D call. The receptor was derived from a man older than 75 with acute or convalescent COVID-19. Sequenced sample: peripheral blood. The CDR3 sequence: CASTLLVDGYTF. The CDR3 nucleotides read TGTGCCAGCACCCTATTGGTGGATGGCTACACCTTC.